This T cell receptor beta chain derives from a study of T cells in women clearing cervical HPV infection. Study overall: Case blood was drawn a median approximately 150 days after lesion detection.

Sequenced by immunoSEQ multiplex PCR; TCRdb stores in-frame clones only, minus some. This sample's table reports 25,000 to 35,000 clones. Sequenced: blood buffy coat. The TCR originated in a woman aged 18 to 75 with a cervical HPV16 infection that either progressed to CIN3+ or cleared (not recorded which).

The CDR3 sequence is CASRASGYEQYF. The DNA read from the CDR3 is TGTGCCAGCAGGGCTAGCGGATACGAG. This chain uses TRBV6-2 or TRBV6-3 with TRBJ2-7; 7 bases line up with TRBD2. The read stops 3 residues short of the end of the CDR3; the missing end is completed from the germline J gene. The CDR3 consists of 12 residues. V gave up 6 bases and J gave up 4 bases; unmatched junction bases: 3. Germline CDR1 and CDR2: MNHEY and SVGEGT.